This T cell receptor beta chain was captured by sequencing in a study of vaccination effects on CD4 cells after COVID-19. The wider study: Of the BNT162b2 and mRNA-1273 vaccines, participants received two doses of one or the other. Study-wide results and limits: No early post-infection timepoints were available in the study, which also included few convalescent patients. Substantial clonal contraction characterized both infection- and vaccine-induced clones late after vaccination.

The authors isolated CD4+ T cells after ten to eleven days of culture. Nobody among the vaccine recipients had prior SARS-CoV-2 infection (nucleocapsid antibodies were negative). Concerning this clone itself: No antigen is known for it.

With V trimmed by 6 bases and J by 5 bases, 13 bases remained unmatched. Germline V lookup: CDR1 WSHSY, CDR2 SAAADI. This CDR3 comprises 16 residues. Repertoires were generated with immunoSEQ multiplex PCR, while TCRdb's copy carries only in-frame clones and drops some. The data hold tens of thousands of clones, with around 77% observed a single time. The receptor was isolated from a human donor who received a COVID-19 vaccine. The V gene is TRBV10-2, the J gene TRBJ2-5, with 9 nucleotides matching TRBD1. Sequenced here: CD4+ T cells from PBMCs cultured without peptide, sampled before COVID-19 vaccination. This chain's CDR3 is CASRVITGQGAETQYF. CDR3 sequence (DNA): TGCGCCAGCAGGGTAATCACGGGACAGGGTGCGGAGACCCAGTACTTC.